This note documents a single T cell receptor (beta chain) sequence. The sample belongs to a study of blood T cell repertoires in COVID-19. There are 15 residues in the CDR3. Trimming left V 0 bases short and J 5 bases short, with 12 bases between. Germline CDR1 reads SGDLS; CDR2 reads YYNGEE. Repertoires were generated with immunoSEQ multiplex PCR, while TCRdb's copy carries only in-frame clones and drops some. This table has about 210,000 clones, roughly 90% appearing once. The TCR comes from a man in his late teens or twenties with active or convalescent COVID-19. The specimen was peripheral blood. The V call is TRBV9, the J call TRBJ1-5; D is undetermined. CDR3 residues: CASSVGSGGYQPQHF. Here the CDR3 DNA reads TGTGCCAGCAGCGTAGGGTCAGGCGGGTATCAGCCCCAGCATTTT.